This T cell receptor beta chain was sequenced for a study of blood T cells in healthy people across ages. Peripheral blood from each donor was collected in a volume of 8 to 10 milliliters. Concerning this clonotype: Its antigen is not known.

The germline V and J ends were trimmed by 5 bases and 2 bases, with 11 bases remaining between them. This CDR3 has 13 residues. Germline values: CDR1 SGHRS, CDR2 YFSETQ. It was with a sample-barcoded 5' primer and a J-beta primer mix that a second PCR of about 6 to 12 cycles was run. TCRdb fed the 5' RACE reads into MiXCR, producing one record per CDR3 protein. The sample holds about 1.6 million distinct CDR3 sequences, roughly 32% seen once. Study observations and caveats: The lack of PBMC sorting stopped any conclusive naive versus antigen-experienced comparison.

The sample comprised blood. The chain has TRBV5-1 and TRBJ2-7; D might be TRBD1 (5 bases). The source of this sequence is a woman aged 25 to 39 in good health. In DNA form, the CDR3 reads TGCGCCAGCAGGACAGAAACCACCTACGAGCAGTACTTC. Protein: CASRTETTYEQYF.